Shown below are 3 T cell receptor beta chains from a single sample sequenced in a study of T cell changes during pregnancy in multiple sclerosis. Assay used: immunoSEQ multiplex PCR; TCRdb lists only in-frame clones, some missing. The data contain 75,000 to 100,000 clones, roughly nine tenths of them singletons. This specimen was peripheral blood, taken in the second trimester of pregnancy. These receptors were collected from a female donor in good health, enrolled as a control in a pregnancy study.

This clone appeared a single time. The chain has TRBV6-6 and TRBJ2-7; the D gene is possibly TRBD1 (6 bases). The CDR3 totals 14 residues. The V end lost 3 bases, the J end lost 3 bases, and 12 bases lay between the germline ends. Germline V gives CDR1 MNHNY, CDR2 SVGAGI (reference sequence). CDR3 protein: CASSYSTRGYEQYF. In DNA, the CDR3 is TGTGCCAGCAGTTATTCGACCAGGGGCTACGAGCAGTACTTC.

This chain connects TRBV10-2 to TRBJ2-1; 9 bases align to TRBD1. Germline lookup yields CDR1 WSHSY and CDR2 SAAADI. The CDR3 extends over 13 amino acids. The V and J ends lost 8 bases and 6 bases, in that order; junction bases with no gene match: 5. The CDR3: CASSRDRVNEQFF. Here the CDR3 DNA reads TGCGCCAGCTCACGGGACAGGGTCAATGAGCAGTTCTTC.

V is TRBV6-6 and J is TRBJ1-1; D is perhaps TRBD1 (5 bases). CDR3 length: 13 amino acids. Trimming pared 10 bases from V and 6 bases from J, leaving 18 bases between. Per the germline V gene, CDR1 is MNHNY and CDR2 is SVGAGI (reference sequence). In nucleotides, the CDR3 is TGTGCCACCCAACAGGACGTCTGGCCTGAAGCTTTCTTT. Its protein product is CATQQDVWPEAFF.